The T cell receptor (beta chain) under discussion was sequenced for a study of T cells in localized non-small cell lung cancer. The protocol was immunoSEQ multiplex PCR, while the TCRdb copy is restricted to in-frame clones and leaves out a portion. This sample has 30,000 to 40,000 clones; roughly 90% occur once, and the top ten carry around 5.6%. Trimming took 4 bases from V and 3 from J, leaving 10 bases between them. Per the germline V gene, CDR1 is SNHLY and CDR2 is FYNNEI. The CDR3 totals 15 residues. The source material was peripheral blood mononuclear cells, sampled before any cancer treatment. This clonotype originated in a male donor at least 60 years old with stage II lung adenocarcinoma. V usage is TRBV2 and J usage is TRBJ2-6, with D possibly matching TRBD1 (6 bases). For the CDR3, the DNA is TGTGCCAGCAGTGGAGACAGGCTTGGGGCCAACGTCCTGACTTTC. Encoded protein: CASSGDRLGANVLTF.